This entry concerns a single T cell receptor beta chain. The data belong to a study of OX40 agonist ivuxolimab in advanced cancers. Across the whole study: Ivuxolimab is a fully human IgG2 antibody that activates OX40 (CD134).

Clones were sequenced by immunoSEQ multiplex PCR, and TCRdb holds only the in-frame ones, with some missing. In the table there are roughly 70,000 clones, 75% to 90% of which are singletons. With 3 bases removed from V and 7 bases from J, the gap between germline ends came to 16 bases. The V gene's germline CDR1 is LNHNV and CDR2 YYDKDF (reference sequence). This CDR3 contains 15 residues. The starting material was CD4+ or CD8+ T cells sorted from blood, obtained in a trial of the OX40 agonist ivuxolimab. The clonotype originates from an adult with an advanced solid tumor such as melanoma, head and neck, liver or kidney cancer. The V call is TRBV15, the J call TRBJ1-5; a possible D gene is TRBD1 (6 bases). CDR3: CATSSPDRSEQPQHF. The CDR3 DNA is TGTGCCACCAGCAGTCCCGACAGGTCAGAACAGCCCCAGCATTTT.